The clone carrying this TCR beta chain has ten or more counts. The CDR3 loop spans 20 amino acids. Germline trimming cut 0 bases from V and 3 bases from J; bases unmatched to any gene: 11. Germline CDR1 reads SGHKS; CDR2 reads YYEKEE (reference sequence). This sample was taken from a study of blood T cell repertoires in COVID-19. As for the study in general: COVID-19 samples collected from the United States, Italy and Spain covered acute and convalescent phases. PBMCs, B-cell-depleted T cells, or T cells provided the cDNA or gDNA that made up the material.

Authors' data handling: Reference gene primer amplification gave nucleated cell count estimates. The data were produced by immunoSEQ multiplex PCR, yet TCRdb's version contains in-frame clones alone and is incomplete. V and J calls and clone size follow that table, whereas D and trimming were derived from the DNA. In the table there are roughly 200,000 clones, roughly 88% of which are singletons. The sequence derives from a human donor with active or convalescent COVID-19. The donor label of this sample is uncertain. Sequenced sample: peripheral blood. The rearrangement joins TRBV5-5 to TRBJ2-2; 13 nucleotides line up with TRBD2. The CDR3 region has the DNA TGTGCCAGCAGCTTGGCCGGGACTAGCGGGGTCCGGGGGTACACCGGGGAGCTGTTTTTT. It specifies CASSLAGTSGVRGYTGELFF.